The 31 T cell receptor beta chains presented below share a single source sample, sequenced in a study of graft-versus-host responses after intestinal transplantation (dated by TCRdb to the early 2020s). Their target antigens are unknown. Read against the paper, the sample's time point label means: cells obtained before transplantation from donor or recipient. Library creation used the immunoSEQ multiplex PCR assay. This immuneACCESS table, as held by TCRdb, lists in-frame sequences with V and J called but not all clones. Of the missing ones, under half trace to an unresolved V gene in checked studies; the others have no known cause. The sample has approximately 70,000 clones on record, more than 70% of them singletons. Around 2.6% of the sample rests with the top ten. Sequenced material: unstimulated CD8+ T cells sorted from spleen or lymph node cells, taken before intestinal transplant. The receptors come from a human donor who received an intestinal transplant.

CDR3 region: CASSIGGDTEAFF. For the CDR3, the DNA is TGTGCCAGTAGTATTGGCGGGGACACTGAAGCTTTCTTT. This chain joins TRBV19 and TRBJ1-1; D uncertain. Germline assignment: CDR1 LNHDA and CDR2 SQIVND (reference sequence). Deletions cut 3 bases from V and 3 bases from J, with 8 bases between. This CDR3 comprises 13 residues.

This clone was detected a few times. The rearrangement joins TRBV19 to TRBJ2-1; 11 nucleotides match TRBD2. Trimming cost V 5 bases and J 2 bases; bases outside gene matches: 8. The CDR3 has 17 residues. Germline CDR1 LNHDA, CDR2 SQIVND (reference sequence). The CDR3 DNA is TGTGCCAGTAGTTGGGCTAGCGGGAGGAATACCTACAATGAGCAGTTCTTC. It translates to CASSWASGRNTYNEQFF. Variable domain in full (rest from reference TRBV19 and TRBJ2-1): DGGITQSPKYLFRKEGQNVTLSCEQNLNHDAMYWYRQDPGQGLRLIYYSQIVNDFQKGDIAEGYSVSREKKESFPLTVTSAQKNPTAFYLCASSWASGRNTYNEQFFGPGTRLTVL.

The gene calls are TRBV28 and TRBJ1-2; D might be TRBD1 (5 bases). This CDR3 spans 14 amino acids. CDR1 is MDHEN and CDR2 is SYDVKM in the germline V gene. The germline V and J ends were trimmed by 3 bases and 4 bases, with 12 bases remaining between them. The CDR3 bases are TGTGCCAGCAGTTTCTCAGGGCCTTCCTATGGCTACACCTTC. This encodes CASSFSGPSYGYTF.

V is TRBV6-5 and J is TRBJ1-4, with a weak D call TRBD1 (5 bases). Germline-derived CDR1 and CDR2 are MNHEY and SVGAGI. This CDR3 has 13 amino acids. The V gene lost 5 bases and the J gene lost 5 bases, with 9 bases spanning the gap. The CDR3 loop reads CASSKQENEKLFF. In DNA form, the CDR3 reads TGTGCCAGCAGTAAACAGGAGAATGAAAAACTGTTTTTT.

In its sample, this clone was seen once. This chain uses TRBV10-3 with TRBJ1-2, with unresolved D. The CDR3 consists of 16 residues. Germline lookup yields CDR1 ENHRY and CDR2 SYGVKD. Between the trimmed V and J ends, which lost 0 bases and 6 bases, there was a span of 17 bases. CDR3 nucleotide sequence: TGTGCCATCAGTGAGTCGATAAGTCAGATTTCACATGGCTACACCTTC. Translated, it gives CAISESISQISHGYTF.

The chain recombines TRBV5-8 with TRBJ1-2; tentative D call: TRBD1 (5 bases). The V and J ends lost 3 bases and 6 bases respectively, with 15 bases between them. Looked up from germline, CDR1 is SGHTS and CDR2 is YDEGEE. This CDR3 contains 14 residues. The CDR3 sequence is CASSSPGVADGYTF. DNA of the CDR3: TGTGCCAGCAGCTCCCCGGGGGTGGCGGATGGCTACACCTTC.

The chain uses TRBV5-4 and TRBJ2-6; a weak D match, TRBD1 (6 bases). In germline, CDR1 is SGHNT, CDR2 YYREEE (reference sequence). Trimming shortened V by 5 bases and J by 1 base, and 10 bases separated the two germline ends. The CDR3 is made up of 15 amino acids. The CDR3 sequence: CASRETGSGANVLTF. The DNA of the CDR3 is TGTGCCAGCAGGGAAACAGGGTCTGGGGCCAACGTCCTGACTTTC.

In DNA form, the CDR3 reads TGCGCCAGCAGCCCCGTGGGCTTCGTGAGTGGCTACACCTTC. Translated, it gives CASSPVGFVSGYTF. The rearrangement joins TRBV5-1 to TRBJ1-2; D is unresolved. Trimming shortened V by 4 bases and J by 7 bases, and 17 bases separated the two germline ends. The CDR3 is made up of 14 amino acids. Germline V gives CDR1 SGHRS, CDR2 YFSETQ. The complete variable domain, with remaining parts taken from reference TRBV5-1 and TRBJ1-2, reads KAGVTQTPRYLIKTRGQQVTLSCSPISGHRSVSWYQQTPGQGLQFLFEYFSETQRNKGNFPGRFSGRQFSNSRSEMNVSTLELGDSALYLCASSPVGFVSGYTFGSGTRLTVV.

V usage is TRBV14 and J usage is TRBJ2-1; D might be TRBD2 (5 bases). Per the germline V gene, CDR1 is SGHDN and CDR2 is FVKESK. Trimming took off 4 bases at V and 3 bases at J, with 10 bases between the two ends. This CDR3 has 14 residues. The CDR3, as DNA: TGTGCCAGCAGCCCCTCGAGGGACTACAATGAGCAGTTCTTC. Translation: CASSPSRDYNEQFF.

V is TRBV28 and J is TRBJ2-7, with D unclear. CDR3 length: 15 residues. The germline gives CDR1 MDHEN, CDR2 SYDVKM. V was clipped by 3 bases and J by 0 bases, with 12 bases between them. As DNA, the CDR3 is TGTGCCAGCAGTTTGGGCAGCTTTAGCTCCTACGAGCAGTACTTC. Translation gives CASSLGSFSSYEQYF.

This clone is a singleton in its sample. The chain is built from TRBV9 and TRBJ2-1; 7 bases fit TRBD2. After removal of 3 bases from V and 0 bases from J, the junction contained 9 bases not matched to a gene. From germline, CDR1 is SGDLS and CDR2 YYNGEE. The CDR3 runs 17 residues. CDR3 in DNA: TGTGCCAGCAGCGAACTTCCGGGCGGGAGCTCCTACAATGAGCAGTTCTTC. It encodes CASSELPGGSSYNEQFF.

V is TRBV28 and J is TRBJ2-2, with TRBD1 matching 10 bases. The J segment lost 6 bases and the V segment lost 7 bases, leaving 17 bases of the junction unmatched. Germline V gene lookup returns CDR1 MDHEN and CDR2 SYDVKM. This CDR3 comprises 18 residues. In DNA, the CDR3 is TGTGCCAGCACATCGGGGCGGGACAGGGGATTGGGTCCCGGGGAGCTGTTTTTT. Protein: CASTSGRDRGLGPGELFF.

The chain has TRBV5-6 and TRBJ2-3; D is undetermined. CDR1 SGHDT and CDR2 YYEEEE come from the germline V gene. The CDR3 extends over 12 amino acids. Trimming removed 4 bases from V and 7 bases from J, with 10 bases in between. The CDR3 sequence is CASSPRSYTQYF. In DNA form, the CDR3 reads TGTGCCAGCAGCCCGCGGAGCTATACGCAGTATTTT.

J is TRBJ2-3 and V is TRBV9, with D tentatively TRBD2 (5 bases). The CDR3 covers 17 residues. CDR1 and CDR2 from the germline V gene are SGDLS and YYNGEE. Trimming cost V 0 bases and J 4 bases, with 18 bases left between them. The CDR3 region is CASSVATVSLGPDTQYF. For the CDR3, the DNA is TGTGCCAGCAGCGTAGCTACTGTTTCACTAGGGCCAGATACGCAGTATTTT. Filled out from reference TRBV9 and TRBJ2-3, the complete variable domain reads DSGVTQTPKHLITATGQRVTLRCSPRSGDLSVYWYQQSLDQGLQFLIQYYNGEERAKGNILERFSAQQFPDLHSELNLSSLELGDSALYFCASSVATVSLGPDTQYFGPGTRLTVL.

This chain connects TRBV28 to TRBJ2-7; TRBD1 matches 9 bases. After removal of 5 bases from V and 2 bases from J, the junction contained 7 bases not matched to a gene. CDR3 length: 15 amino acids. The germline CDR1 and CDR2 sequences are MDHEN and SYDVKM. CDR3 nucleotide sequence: TGTGCCAGCAGTACCCGGACAGGGGCAACCTACGAGCAGTACTTC. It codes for CASSTRTGATYEQYF.

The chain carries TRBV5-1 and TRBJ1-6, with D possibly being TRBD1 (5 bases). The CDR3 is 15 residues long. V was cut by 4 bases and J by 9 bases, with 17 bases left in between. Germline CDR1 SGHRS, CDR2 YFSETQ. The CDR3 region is CASSPFRTPSSPLHF. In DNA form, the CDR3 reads TGCGCCAGCAGCCCATTCAGGACACCCTCTTCACCCCTCCACTTT.

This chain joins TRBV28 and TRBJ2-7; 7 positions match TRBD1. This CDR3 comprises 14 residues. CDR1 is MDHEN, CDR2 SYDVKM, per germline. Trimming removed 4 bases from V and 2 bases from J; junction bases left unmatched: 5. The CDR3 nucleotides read TGTGCCAGCAGTTCCACAGGGGCCCCCTACGAGCAGTACTTC. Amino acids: CASSSTGAPYEQYF.

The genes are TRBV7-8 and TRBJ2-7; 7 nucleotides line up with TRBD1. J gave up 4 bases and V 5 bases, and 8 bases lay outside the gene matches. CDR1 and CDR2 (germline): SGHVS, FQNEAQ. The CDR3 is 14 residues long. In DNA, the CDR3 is TGTGCCAGCAGCCTCCGGGACAGAAAATACGAGCAGTACTTC. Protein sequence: CASSLRDRKYEQYF.

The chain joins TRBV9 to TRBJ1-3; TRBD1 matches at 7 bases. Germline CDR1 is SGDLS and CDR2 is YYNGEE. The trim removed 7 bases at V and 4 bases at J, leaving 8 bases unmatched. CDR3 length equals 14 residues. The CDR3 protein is CASGQEGRGNTIYF. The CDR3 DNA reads TGTGCCAGCGGACAGGAGGGGCGCGGAAACACCATATATTTT.

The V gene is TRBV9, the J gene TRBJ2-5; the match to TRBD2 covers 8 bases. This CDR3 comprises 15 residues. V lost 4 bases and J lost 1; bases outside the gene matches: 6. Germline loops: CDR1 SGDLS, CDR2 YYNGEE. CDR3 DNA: TGTGCCAGCAGCATTTTCGGGGGGGCCCAAGAGACCCAGTACTTC. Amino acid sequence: CASSIFGGAQETQYF.

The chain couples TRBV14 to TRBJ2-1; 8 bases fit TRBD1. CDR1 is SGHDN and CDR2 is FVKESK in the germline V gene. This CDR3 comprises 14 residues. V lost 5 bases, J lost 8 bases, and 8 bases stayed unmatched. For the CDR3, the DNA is TGTGCCAGCAGCGGATTTGGACAGGGCCATGAGCAGTTCTTC. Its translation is CASSGFGQGHEQFF.

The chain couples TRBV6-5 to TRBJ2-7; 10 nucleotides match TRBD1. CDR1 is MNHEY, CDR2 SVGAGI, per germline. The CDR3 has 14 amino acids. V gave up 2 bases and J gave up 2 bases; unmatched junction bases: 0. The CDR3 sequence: CASSYGTGAYEQYF. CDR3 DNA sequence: TGTGCCAGCAGTTACGGGACAGGGGCCTACGAGCAGTACTTC.

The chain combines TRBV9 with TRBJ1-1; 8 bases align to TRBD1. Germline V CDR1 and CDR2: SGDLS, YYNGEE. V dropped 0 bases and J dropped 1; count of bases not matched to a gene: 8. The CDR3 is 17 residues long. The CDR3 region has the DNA TGTGCCAGCAGCGTAGGCGCAGGGGGCTTCCGGAACACTGAAGCTTTCTTT. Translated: CASSVGAGGFRNTEAFF.

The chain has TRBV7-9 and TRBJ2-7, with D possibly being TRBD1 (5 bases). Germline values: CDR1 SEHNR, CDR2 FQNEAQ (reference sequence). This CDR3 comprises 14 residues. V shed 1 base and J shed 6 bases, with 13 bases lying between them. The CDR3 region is CASSLGQGMGEQYF. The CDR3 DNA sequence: TGTGCCAGCAGCTTAGGCCAGGGTATGGGCGAGCAGTACTTC. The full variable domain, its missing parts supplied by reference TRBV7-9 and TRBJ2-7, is DTGVSQNPRHKITKRGQNVTFRCDPISEHNRLYWYRQTLGQGPEFLTYFQNEAQLEKSRLLSDRFSAERPKGSFSTLEIQRTEQGDSAMYLCASSLGQGMGEQYFGPGTRLTVT.

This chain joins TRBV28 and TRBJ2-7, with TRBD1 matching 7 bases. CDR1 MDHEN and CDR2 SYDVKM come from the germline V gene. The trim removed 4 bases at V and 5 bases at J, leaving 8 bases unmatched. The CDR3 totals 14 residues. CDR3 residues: CASSSSTGIHEQYF. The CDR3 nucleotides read TGTGCCAGCAGTTCCTCGACAGGGATTCACGAGCAGTACTTC.

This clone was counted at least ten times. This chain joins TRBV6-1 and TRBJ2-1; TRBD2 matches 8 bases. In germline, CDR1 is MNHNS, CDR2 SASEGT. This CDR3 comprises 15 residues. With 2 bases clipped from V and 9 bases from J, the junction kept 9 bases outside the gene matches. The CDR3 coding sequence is TGTGCCAGCAGTGAAACACCATCAAGCGGGAGTGAGCAGTTCTTC. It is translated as CASSETPSSGSEQFF.

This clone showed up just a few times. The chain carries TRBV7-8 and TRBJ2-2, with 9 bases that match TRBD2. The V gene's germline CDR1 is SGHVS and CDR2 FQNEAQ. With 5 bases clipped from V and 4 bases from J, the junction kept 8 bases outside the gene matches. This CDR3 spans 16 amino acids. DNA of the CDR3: TGTGCCAGCAGCCCGATTAGCGGGAGTAGCACCGGGGAGCTGTTTTTT. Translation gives CASSPISGSSTGELFF. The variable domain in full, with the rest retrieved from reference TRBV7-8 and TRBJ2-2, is GAGVSQSPRYKVAKRGQDVALRCDPISGHVSLFWYQQALGQGPEFLTYFQNEAQLDKSGLPSDRFFAERPEGSVSTLKIQRTQQEDSAVYLCASSPISGSSTGELFFGEGSRLTVL.

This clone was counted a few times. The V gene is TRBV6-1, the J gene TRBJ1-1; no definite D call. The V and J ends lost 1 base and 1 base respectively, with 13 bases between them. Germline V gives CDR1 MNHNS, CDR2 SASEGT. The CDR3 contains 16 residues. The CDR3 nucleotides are TGTGCCAGCAGTGAAGGTCCTCCCGGTGAGAACACTGAAGCTTTCTTT. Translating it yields CASSEGPPGENTEAFF.

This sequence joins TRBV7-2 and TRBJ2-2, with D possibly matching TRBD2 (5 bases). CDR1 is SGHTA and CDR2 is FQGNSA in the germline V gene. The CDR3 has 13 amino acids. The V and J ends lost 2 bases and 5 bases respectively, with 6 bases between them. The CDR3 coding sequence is TGTGCCAGCAGCTTACCGGGGACCGGGGAGCTGTTTTTT. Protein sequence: CASSLPGTGELFF.

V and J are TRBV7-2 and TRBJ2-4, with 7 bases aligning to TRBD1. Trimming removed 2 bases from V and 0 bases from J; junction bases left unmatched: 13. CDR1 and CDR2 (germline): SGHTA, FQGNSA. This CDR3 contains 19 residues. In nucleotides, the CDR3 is TGTGCCAGCAGCTTACCCGCCGGGACAGCGGCCCTAGCCAAAAACATTCAGTACTTC. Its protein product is CASSLPAGTAALAKNIQYF.

CDR3 loop: CASSRTALGAFKGHNEQFF. The CDR3 DNA reads as TGTGCCAGCAGCCGTACCGCATTGGGGGCTTTCAAGGGCCACAATGAGCAGTTCTTC. The chain has TRBV6-4 and TRBJ2-1; TRBD1 might be the D (6 bases). This CDR3 region has 19 residues. V was cut by 6 bases and J by 5 bases, with 29 bases left in between. Germline V gene sequence: CDR1 MRHNA, CDR2 SNTAGT.